These 14 T cell receptor beta chains were all obtained from the same sample, sequenced in a study of regulatory T cells. Study-wide results and limits: Hydrophobic residues at CDR3 positions 6 and 7 were enriched in conventional CD4+ T cells of CD3G-deficient patients.

These TCRs are of unknown antigen specificity. The primer mix had 52 TRBV and 13 TRBJ primers. TCRdb's table, derived via immunoSEQ multiplex PCR, lists solely in-frame clones and lacks some. This table has more than 25,000 clones, 85% to 95% appearing once. The sequencing sample was made of conventional CD4+ T cells sorted from blood. All receptors come from a person under 30 with CD3G deficiency.

In nucleotides, the CDR3 is TGTGCCAGCAGCTTGGGATCCAGGGGAGGTTCACCCCTCCACTTT. This codes for CASSLGSRGGSPLHF. The chain carries TRBV5-6 and TRBJ1-6; possible D gene TRBD1, 6 bases. CDR3 length: 15 amino acids. V lost 0 bases and J 9 bases, leaving 13 bases between the germline ends. Germline CDR1 and CDR2: SGHDT and YYEEEE. Looking up the rest from reference TRBV5-6 and TRBJ1-6 gives the full variable domain: DAGVTQSPTHLIKTRGQQVTLRCSPKSGHDTVSWYQQALGQGPQFIFQYYEEEERQRGNFPDRFSGHQFPNYSSELNVNALLLGDSALYLCASSLGSRGGSPLHFGNGTRLTVT.

The rearrangement links TRBV6-1 to TRBJ2-1; possibly TRBD2 for D (6 bases). There are 14 residues in the CDR3. V dropped 4 bases and J dropped 2 bases, with 9 bases sitting between them. Germline V gene sequence: CDR1 MNHNS, CDR2 SASEGT. The CDR3 reads CASSAERAYNEQFF. CDR3 coding DNA: TGTGCCAGCAGTGCCGAGCGGGCCTACAATGAGCAGTTCTTC.

The V gene is TRBV5-1, the J gene TRBJ1-1; D is uncertain. V was trimmed by 4 bases and J by 4 bases, leaving 20 bases between them. This CDR3 spans 16 amino acids. CDR1 SGHRS and CDR2 YFSETQ come from the germline V gene. This chain's CDR3 is CASSRRAGGVGTEAFF. The DNA of the CDR3 is TGCGCCAGCAGCAGAAGGGCTGGTGGGGTCGGCACTGAAGCTTTCTTT.

This clone has only one observation. V is TRBV28 and J is TRBJ1-2; the D is unclear. Germline CDR1 is MDHEN and CDR2 is SYDVKM. V was cut by 2 bases and J by 1 base, with 8 bases left in between. CDR3 length: 14 residues. The CDR3 DNA follows: TGTGCCAGCAGTTTAAGGACGGTTAACTATGGCTACACCTTC. This codes for CASSLRTVNYGYTF.

This chain connects TRBV7-2 to TRBJ2-1, with a weak D call TRBD2 (6 bases). The V and J ends lost 3 bases and 4 bases respectively, with 13 bases between them. The germline V gene has CDR1 SGHTA and CDR2 FQGNSA. The CDR3 runs to 15 residues. The CDR3: CASSFLYRGYNEQFF. CDR3 nucleotides: TGTGCCAGCAGCTTCCTATACCGGGGGTACAATGAGCAGTTCTTC. Variable domain in full (rest from reference TRBV7-2 and TRBJ2-1): GAGVSQSPSNKVTEKGKDVELRCDPISGHTALYWYRQSLGQGLEFLIYFQGNSAPDKSGLPSDRFSAERTGGSVSTLTIQRTQQEDSAVYLCASSFLYRGYNEQFFGPGTRLTVL.

This clone was counted between two and nine times. V and J are TRBV30 and TRBJ2-2; 9 bases are a match to TRBD1. The V gene end was trimmed by 2 bases and the J gene end by 4 bases; junction bases not matched to a gene: 5. CDR3 length: 15 amino acids. Germline V gene sequence: CDR1 GTSNPN, CDR2 SVGIG (reference sequence). The chain's CDR3 is CAWSRDRASTGELFF. As DNA, the CDR3 is TGTGCCTGGAGTCGGGACAGGGCGTCCACCGGGGAGCTGTTTTTT. Together with reference TRBV30 and TRBJ2-2, the CDR3 gives the full variable domain: SQTIHQWPATLVQPVGSPLSLECTVEGTSNPNLYWYRQAAGRGLQLLFYSVGIGQISSEVPQNLSASRPQDRQFILSSKKLLLSDSGFYLCAWSRDRASTGELFFGEGSRLTVL.

The chain couples TRBV6-1 to TRBJ2-6; D remains ambiguous. Germline assignment: CDR1 MNHNS and CDR2 SASEGT. The CDR3 has 15 amino acids. V was trimmed by 8 bases and J by 0 bases, leaving 11 bases between them. The CDR3 protein is CASDSDNSGANVLTF. The CDR3 DNA follows: TGTGCCAGCGACTCCGACAACTCTGGGGCCAACGTCCTGACTTTC.

The chain has TRBV4-1 and TRBJ1-4, with D unclear. V was clipped by 2 bases and J by 7 bases, with 5 bases between them. CDR1 MGHRA and CDR2 YSYEKL come from the germline V gene. This CDR3 is built from 12 residues. In nucleotides, the CDR3 is TGCGCCAGCAGCCAATTCATTGAAAAACTGTTTTTT. As protein: CASSQFIEKLFF.

The chain combines TRBV6-1 with TRBJ1-2, with D unresolved. Per the germline V gene, CDR1 is MNHNS and CDR2 is SASEGT. The CDR3 length is 12 residues. The ends were cut back, 1 base at V and 5 bases at J, with 5 bases in the middle. CDR3 bases: TGTGCCAGCAGTGAAGGTAGATATGGCTACACCTTC. Its translation is CASSEGRYGYTF.

The chain links TRBV7-2 to TRBJ2-1; no reliable D call. CDR3 length equals 12 residues. The germline V gene encodes CDR1 SGHTA and CDR2 FQGNSA. Trimming stripped 5 bases from V and 9 bases from J, with 11 bases between. In DNA form, the CDR3 reads TGTGCCAGCAGCCGCCTAGTGGGTGAGCAGTTCTTC. It translates to CASSRLVGEQFF. The variable domain in full, completed from reference TRBV7-2 and TRBJ2-1, reads GAGVSQSPSNKVTEKGKDVELRCDPISGHTALYWYRQSLGQGLEFLIYFQGNSAPDKSGLPSDRFSAERTGGSVSTLTIQRTQQEDSAVYLCASSRLVGEQFFGPGTRLTVL.

This chain connects TRBV14 to TRBJ2-3; the match to TRBD2 covers 9 bases. The germline gives CDR1 SGHDN, CDR2 FVKESK. This CDR3 comprises 16 residues. J lost 0 bases, V lost 5 bases, and 6 bases had no gene match. CDR3 DNA sequence: TGTGCCAGCAGCGAAGTAGCGGGGGCGAGCACAGATACGCAGTATTTT. It encodes CASSEVAGASTDTQYF.

V and J are TRBV2 and TRBJ2-7, with D unclear. The germline CDR1 and CDR2 sequences are SNHLY and FYNNEI. The V gene lost 6 bases and the J gene lost 1 base, with 7 bases spanning the gap. The CDR3 runs 12 residues. The CDR3 DNA follows: TGTGCCAGCAGAACGACTTCCTACGAGCAGTACTTC. Translation: CASRTTSYEQYF.

The J gene is TRBJ2-3, the V gene TRBV4-1, with 12 bases aligning to TRBD2. This CDR3 is 17 amino acids long. In germline, CDR1 is MGHRA, CDR2 YSYEKL. V gave up 4 bases and J gave up 2 bases; unmatched junction bases: 7. CDR3 sequence: CASSLQLAGGSTDTQYF. In DNA, the CDR3 is TGCGCCAGCAGCCTCCAACTAGCGGGGGGTTCCACAGATACGCAGTATTTT.

The J gene is TRBJ2-3, the V gene TRBV11-2; D not certain. The CDR3 has 12 amino acids. The V end was cut by 2 bases, the J end by 5 bases, with 5 bases between. CDR1 and CDR2 (germline): SGHAT, FQNNGV. This chain's CDR3 is CASSLSRDTQYF. The CDR3 region has the DNA TGTGCCAGCAGCTTAAGCCGAGATACGCAGTATTTT.